Presented here are 13 T cell receptor beta chains from one specimen sequenced in a study of T-cell memory formation after mild COVID-19 (dated by TCRdb to the early 2020s). Receptor amplification or capture employed 5' RACE. For sequencing, an Illumina NovaSeq 6000 was employed. TCRdb trimmed public reads at Q25 via fastp, called clones via MiXCR and kept in-frame beta chains. CDR3 protein sequences are deduplicated, and each keeps its most common genes and DNA. Present in this sample are roughly 15,000 distinct CDR3 sequences, over 20% of which were seen just once. Together, the top ten hold around 56% of the sample. Sequenced sample: PBMCs or a T cell subset sorted from them (not recorded which). The source is a man aged 18 to 29 who had mild COVID-19 (a few samples of this study predate the infection). The sample titles of this study are shuffled in the database, so cell type and time point are left out; the donor was told from shared clones.

The V call is TRBV12-3 or TRBV12-4, the J call TRBJ2-1; 8 nucleotides line up with TRBD2. V lost 3 bases to trimming and J lost 4 bases; unmatched junction nucleotides: 5. The CDR3 loop spans 15 amino acids. The DNA of the CDR3 is TGTGCCAGCAGTTTGCCTAGCGGGTCATACAATGAGCAGTTCTTC. This sequence encodes CASSLPSGSYNEQFF.

This clonotype was seen at least ten times. V and J are TRBV15 and TRBJ2-3; TRBD2 aligns across 11 bases. Germline V gene data show CDR1 as LNHNV and CDR2 as YYDKDF (reference sequence). The junction had 9 bases not matched to a gene; V was cut back by 5 bases and J by 2 bases. The length of the CDR3 is 17 residues. Here the CDR3 reads CATSYYGLAGYTDTQYF. The CDR3 DNA reads as TGTGCCACCAGCTACTACGGACTAGCGGGTTACACAGATACGCAGTATTTT.

V and J are TRBV7-6 and TRBJ2-1, with TRBD2 matching 7 bases. The CDR3 runs 17 residues. Germline trimming cut 5 bases from V and 6 bases from J; bases unmatched to any gene: 16. Germline V lookup: CDR1 SGHVS, CDR2 FNYEAQ. The CDR3 protein is CASSPRGRREHGNEQFF. The CDR3 region has the DNA TGTGCCAGCAGCCCCCGTGGTAGGCGGGAGCACGGCAATGAGCAGTTCTTC.

On this clonotype itself: The CDR3 ends on some other residue instead of the conserved phenylalanine or tryptophan, so this is likely a read error. V usage is TRBV5-1 and J usage is TRBJ1-2; 7 nucleotides align to TRBD1. Trimming at V came to 4 bases and at J to 1 base, leaving 4 bases not matched to a gene. The CDR3 extends over 14 amino acids. Germline values: CDR1 SGHRS, CDR2 YFSETQ. CDR3 sequence: CASSPTGYNYGYTL. The CDR3 coding sequence is TGCGCCAGCAGCCCGACAGGGTATAACTATGGCTACACCTTA.

This clonotype showed up many times. This sequence joins TRBV11-2 and TRBJ2-1, with TRBD2 identical over 11 bases. This CDR3 contains 16 residues. V shed 7 bases and J 3 bases; nucleotides not matched to a gene: 8. Germline V lookup: CDR1 SGHAT, CDR2 FQNNGV. For the CDR3, the DNA is TGTGCCAGCAAACTAGCGGGGGCCCTTTACTACAATGAGCAGTTCTTC. This codes for CASKLAGALYYNEQFF.

The table lists this clonotype with many counts. The chain carries TRBV11-2 and TRBJ2-7; D call uncertain. The germline V gene has CDR1 SGHAT and CDR2 FQNNGV. The CDR3 totals 11 residues. V gave up 4 bases and J gave up 5 bases, with 6 bases separating them. The CDR3 nucleotides read TGTGCCAGCAGCTCCGCCCACGAGCAGTACTTC. It codes for CASSSAHEQYF.

The table lists this clonotype with many counts. The chain carries TRBV5-1 and TRBJ1-2, with D maybe TRBD1 (6 bases). CDR3 length: 14 amino acids. CDR1 is SGHRS and CDR2 is YFSETQ in the germline V gene. Trimming shortened V by 5 bases and J by 0 bases, and 11 bases separated the two germline ends. The CDR3 sequence is CASSQQGANYGYTF. The DNA of the CDR3 is TGCGCCAGCAGTCAACAGGGTGCTAACTATGGCTACACCTTC. Variable domain in full (rest from reference TRBV5-1 and TRBJ1-2): KAGVTQTPRYLIKTRGQQVTLSCSPISGHRSVSWYQQTPGQGLQFLFEYFSETQRNKGNFPGRFSGRQFSNSRSEMNVSTLELGDSALYLCASSQQGANYGYTFGSGTRLTVV.

This clonotype was counted at least ten times. The CDR3 region has the DNA TGTGCCAGCAGTTACGTTCCCCCAGAGTATCAGCCCCAGCATTTT. It translates to CASSYVPPEYQPQHF. The rearrangement links TRBV6-2 or TRBV6-3 to TRBJ1-5, with no clear D. V lost 2 bases, J lost 5 bases, and 13 bases lay in between. This CDR3 contains 15 residues. Germline CDR1 reads MNHEY; CDR2 reads SVGEGT.

V usage is TRBV19 and J usage is TRBJ1-1; 10 bases map to TRBD1. Germline V lookup: CDR1 LNHDA, CDR2 SQIVND (reference sequence). There are 14 residues in the CDR3. Trimming removed 6 bases from V and 3 bases from J; junction bases left unmatched: 4. CDR3 residues: CASRTGGRDTEAFF. DNA for the CDR3: TGTGCCAGTAGGACAGGGGGCAGGGACACTGAAGCTTTCTTT.

The CDR3 nucleotides are TGTGCCAGCAGCCTCTCCTGGGCTACAGATACGCAGTATTTT. Translated, it gives CASSLSWATDTQYF. The chain uses TRBV3-1 and TRBJ2-3; D ambiguous. Between the trimmed V and J ends, which lost 4 bases and 3 bases, there was a span of 11 bases. The germline gives CDR1 LGHDT, CDR2 YNNKEL (reference sequence). CDR3 length: 14 residues.

The gene calls are TRBV14 and TRBJ2-7; 7 nucleotides match TRBD1. The CDR3 extends over 17 amino acids. The V and J ends lost 1 base and 3 bases, in that order; junction bases with no gene match: 12. CDR1 is SGHDN and CDR2 is FVKESK in the germline V gene. Written as DNA, the CDR3 is TGTGCCAGCAGCCAAGCGGTCTCCGGGCCAGGGGGCTACGAGCAGTACGTC. Translated, it gives CASSQAVSGPGGYEQYV.

This clonotype was counted ten times or more. The chain has TRBV12-3 or TRBV12-4 and TRBJ1-1; no reliable D call. Trimming removed 3 bases at V and 1 base at J, with 6 bases between. The CDR3 spans 13 residues. The CDR3 DNA reads as TGTGCCAGCAGTTTTGGGGAGAACACTGAAGCTTTCTTT. It specifies CASSFGENTEAFF.

This clonotype was observed many times. V and J are TRBV2 and TRBJ2-3; the D gene is possibly TRBD2 (7 bases). V lost 11 bases to trimming and J lost 1 base, with 28 bases between them. Germline V gene lookup returns CDR1 SNHLY and CDR2 FYNNEI. The CDR3 is made up of 18 amino acids. Written as DNA, the CDR3 is TGTGCCTGCCAGCCCGTGGGTCAACGGGGGGCCCGCACAGATACGCAGTATTTT. Its protein is CACQPVGQRGARTDTQYF.